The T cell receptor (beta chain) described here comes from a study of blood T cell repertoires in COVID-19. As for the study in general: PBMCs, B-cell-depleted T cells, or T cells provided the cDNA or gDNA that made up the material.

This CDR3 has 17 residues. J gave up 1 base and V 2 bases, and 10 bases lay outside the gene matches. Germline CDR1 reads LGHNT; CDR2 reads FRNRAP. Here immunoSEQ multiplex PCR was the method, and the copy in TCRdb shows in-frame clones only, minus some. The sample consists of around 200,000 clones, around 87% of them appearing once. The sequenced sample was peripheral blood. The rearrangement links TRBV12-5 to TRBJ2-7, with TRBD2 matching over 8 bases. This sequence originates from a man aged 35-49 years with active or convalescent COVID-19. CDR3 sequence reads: CASGLPGGGIFSYEQYF. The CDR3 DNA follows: TGTGCTAGTGGTTTGCCTGGCGGGGGGATATTTTCCTACGAGCAGTACTTC.